These 25 T cell receptor beta chains came from one sample sequenced in a study of blood T cell repertoires in COVID-19. Assay: immunoSEQ multiplex PCR; the TCRdb copy retains only in-frame clones and omits some. The data show 270,000 or so clones, 70% to 90% seen once. The sample comprised PBMCs or T cells enriched from blood (not recorded which). Receptors originate from a woman in her fifties or sixties who had been exposed to COVID-19.

This chain uses TRBV5-1 with TRBJ1-2; the D is unclear. Germline-derived CDR1 and CDR2 are SGHRS and YFSETQ. This CDR3 is 13 amino acids long. V was shortened by 4 bases and J by 2 bases, with 9 bases between the two germline ends. This CDR3 reads CASSALSNYGYTF. The CDR3 DNA sequence: TGCGCCAGCAGCGCCCTATCGAACTATGGCTACACCTTC.

V usage is TRBV5-1 and J usage is TRBJ1-1, with 12 positions matching TRBD1. Losses at the gene ends were 4 bases for V and 3 bases for J; bases not matched to a gene: 13. CDR3 length: 18 amino acids. Germline V gene lookup returns CDR1 SGHRS and CDR2 YFSETQ. The CDR3 nucleotides read TGCGCCAGCAGCACGACCGGGACAGGGGGCGCGGTGGACACTGAAGCTTTCTTT. Its translation: CASSTTGTGGAVDTEAFF.

The chain combines TRBV15 with TRBJ1-1, with TRBD1 as a possible D gene (6 bases). Germline-derived CDR1 and CDR2 are LNHNV and YYDKDF (reference sequence). The CDR3 totals 14 residues. The V and J ends lost 7 bases and 2 bases respectively, with 14 bases between them. The CDR3 region has the DNA TGTGCCACCACAATAGGCAGGGGAAACACTGAAGCTTTCTTT. This gives the protein CATTIGRGNTEAFF. Complete variable domain (other parts from reference TRBV15 and TRBJ1-1): DAMVIQNPRYQVTQFGKPVTLSCSQTLNHNVMYWYQQKSSQAPKLLFHYYDKDFNNEADTPDNFQSRRPNTSFCFLDIRSPGLGDTAMYLCATTIGRGNTEAFFGQGTRLTVV.

This chain uses TRBV3-1 (or the pseudogene TRBV3-2) with TRBJ2-3; possible D gene TRBD2, 6 bases. The CDR3 loop spans 16 amino acids. V shed 1 base and J shed 2 bases, with 13 bases lying between them. CDR1 and CDR2 from the germline V gene are LGHDT and YNNKEL (reference sequence). The CDR3 spells CASSQGRGGVTDTQYF. The CDR3 nucleotides are TGTGCCAGCAGCCAAGGGAGGGGCGGGGTCACAGATACGCAGTATTTT.

The CDR3 DNA reads TGCAGTGCTAGTAGGGGGACGGACTATGGCTACACCTTC. Translated, it gives CSASRGTDYGYTF. The chain uses TRBV20-1 and TRBJ1-2, with D possibly TRBD1 on 6 matching bases. Looked up from germline, CDR1 is DFQATT and CDR2 is SNEGSKA (reference sequence). The length of the CDR3 is 13 residues. Trimming took off 3 bases at V and 3 bases at J, with 11 bases between the two ends.

V and J are TRBV27 and TRBJ2-1, with 8 bases identical to TRBD2. CDR1 and CDR2 (germline): MNHEY, SMNVEV (reference sequence). V lost 5 bases, J lost 3 bases, and 12 bases stayed unmatched. The CDR3 runs 17 residues. CDR3 loop: CASSPVFSGVIYNEQFF. CDR3 bases: TGTGCCAGCAGTCCGGTCTTTAGCGGGGTAATCTACAATGAGCAGTTCTTC.

V usage is TRBV15 and J usage is TRBJ1-1; TRBD1 matches 9 bases. V shed 8 bases, J shed 3 bases, and the junction held 4 bases outside the gene matches. The CDR3 covers 13 residues. Per germline, CDR1 LNHNV and CDR2 YYDKDF (reference sequence). CDR3 sequence (DNA): TGTGCCACCTCGACAGGGGGAGACACTGAAGCTTTCTTT. Translated, it gives CATSTGGDTEAFF.

This rearrangement joins TRBV6-2 or TRBV6-3 to TRBJ1-4, with a tentative D call TRBD1 (5 bases). V lost 2 bases, J lost 7 bases, and 17 bases lay in between. The CDR3 has 16 residues. Germline V gives CDR1 MNHEY, CDR2 SVGEGT. The CDR3 DNA sequence: TGTGCCAGCAGTTACCCGATCGGGGGTGGCGGTGAAAAACTGTTTTTT. Translated, it gives CASSYPIGGGGEKLFF.

V gene TRBV10-3 combines with J gene TRBJ1-1; no reliable D call. The germline V gene has CDR1 ENHRY and CDR2 SYGVKD. Between the trimmed V and J ends, which lost 0 bases and 2 bases, there was a span of 7 bases. CDR3 length: 14 amino acids. The CDR3 is CAISESELNTEAFF. CDR3 bases: TGTGCCATCAGTGAGTCGGAGCTCAACACTGAAGCTTTCTTT.

The V call is TRBV5-6, the J call TRBJ1-3, with TRBD1 matching 8 bases. Germline V CDR1 and CDR2: SGHDT, YYEEEE. J gave up 4 bases and V 2 bases, and 8 bases lay outside the gene matches. The CDR3 extends over 16 amino acids. The CDR3 region is CASSLDWDRQGNTIYF. For the CDR3, the DNA is TGTGCCAGCAGCTTAGACTGGGACAGGCAAGGAAACACCATATATTTT.

V usage is TRBV2 and J usage is TRBJ1-1; TRBD1 is a possible D gene (5 bases). In germline, CDR1 is SNHLY, CDR2 FYNNEI. The V end was cut by 0 bases, the J end by 5 bases, with 16 bases between. This CDR3 has 16 amino acids. The DNA of the CDR3 is TGTGCCAGCAGTGAAGCGTGGGTTGGACACCGAACTGAAGCTTTCTTT. Its protein is CASSEAWVGHRTEAFF. The variable domain in full, with the rest retrieved from reference TRBV2 and TRBJ1-1, is EPEVTQTPSHQVTQMGQEVILRCVPISNHLYFYWYRQILGQKVEFLVSFYNNEISEKSEIFDDQFSVERPDGSNFTLKIRSTKLEDSAMYFCASSEAWVGHRTEAFFGQGTRLTVV.

This chain connects TRBV9 to TRBJ1-1; perhaps TRBD1 as D (6 bases). The V gene lost 3 bases and the J gene lost 5 bases, with 17 bases spanning the gap. Germline assignment: CDR1 SGDLS and CDR2 YYNGEE. This CDR3 has 15 amino acids. The CDR3 DNA is TGTGCCAGCAGCGCTTCAGGGGCGGGGGGAACTGAAGCTTTCTTT. Translating it yields CASSASGAGGTEAFF.

This clone was found a few times. The chain has TRBV2 and TRBJ2-1, with D maybe TRBD2 (6 bases). V was pared by 7 bases and J by 3 bases, with 16 bases between. The CDR3 contains 15 residues. Germline-derived CDR1 and CDR2 are SNHLY and FYNNEI. The CDR3: CASTSPPGGYNEQFF. CDR3 in DNA: TGTGCCAGCACCTCCCCCCCCGGGGGCTACAATGAGCAGTTCTTC.

The chain carries TRBV6-5 and TRBJ1-2; no clear D. This CDR3 contains 15 residues. Trimming removed 0 bases at V and 8 bases at J, with 16 bases between. CDR1 and CDR2 from the germline V gene are MNHEY and SVGAGI. In DNA, the CDR3 is TGTGCCAGCAGTTACTCCCCGGTGCCCTCTTGGGGCTACACCTTC. This encodes CASSYSPVPSWGYTF.

The chain is built from TRBV28 and TRBJ1-6, with TRBD1 matching over 7 bases. Germline-derived CDR1 and CDR2 are MDHEN and SYDVKM. The junction had 12 bases not matched to a gene; V was cut back by 5 bases and J by 11 bases. The length of the CDR3 is 15 residues. CDR3 region: CASSILRGGNPPLHF. For the CDR3, the DNA is TGTGCCAGCAGTATCCTGAGAGGGGGCAATCCACCCCTCCACTTT.

The J gene is TRBJ1-1, the V gene TRBV5-4; D uncertain. Trimming left V 0 bases short and J 6 bases short, with 9 bases between. CDR3 length: 13 residues. Germline V gene lookup returns CDR1 SGHNT and CDR2 YYREEE (reference sequence). This CDR3 reads CASSLGQRPEAFF. The CDR3 nucleotides read TGTGCCAGCAGCTTGGGTCAGAGGCCTGAAGCTTTCTTT.

V gene TRBV5-1 combines with J gene TRBJ1-1; D is perhaps TRBD1 (5 bases). This CDR3 has 16 residues. Trimming removed 0 bases from V and 5 bases from J, with 17 bases in between. CDR1 SGHRS and CDR2 YFSETQ come from the germline V gene. CDR3 sequence: CASSLDGQGDVTEAFF. Here the CDR3 DNA reads TGCGCCAGCAGCTTGGATGGGCAGGGTGATGTTACTGAAGCTTTCTTT.

The chain combines TRBV6-1 with TRBJ2-3; the D is unclear. The CDR3 is 15 amino acids. From germline, CDR1 is MNHNS and CDR2 SASEGT. V lost 1 base and J 4 bases, leaving 12 bases between the germline ends. In nucleotides, the CDR3 is TGTGCCAGCAGTGAAGGCGAGCTCTTGGCAGATACGCAGTATTTT. Its protein is CASSEGELLADTQYF.

This clone has only a few counts. The chain recombines TRBV7-2 with TRBJ1-3, with TRBD1 matching over 7 bases. V trimming: 2 bases; J trimming: 1 base; junction bases outside the gene matches: 8. Per germline, CDR1 SGHTA and CDR2 FQGNSA. This CDR3 has 17 residues. CDR3 protein: CASSLTGTAFSGNTIYF. The DNA for the CDR3 is TGTGCCAGCAGCTTAACCGGGACAGCCTTTTCTGGAAACACCATATATTTT.

J is TRBJ2-1 and V is TRBV7-2; D remains ambiguous. Trimming removed 3 bases from V and 4 bases from J, with 13 bases in between. Per germline, CDR1 SGHTA and CDR2 FQGNSA. CDR3 size: 15 residues. The CDR3 coding sequence is TGTGCCAGCAGCTTGGGCGTGGGTCCATACAATGAGCAGTTCTTC. It yields the protein CASSLGVGPYNEQFF.

The chain employs TRBV30 and TRBJ2-3; 10 positions match TRBD2. The CDR3 covers 15 residues. After removal of 4 bases from V and 4 bases from J, the junction contained 8 bases not matched to a gene. Germline loops: CDR1 GTSNPN, CDR2 SVGIG (reference sequence). The CDR3 nucleotides read TGTGCCTGGACGATTAGCGGGGGGCTGCCAGATACGCAGTATTTT. Translation: CAWTISGGLPDTQYF.

The chain recombines TRBV2 with TRBJ2-1; 8 bases line up with TRBD2. CDR1 SNHLY and CDR2 FYNNEI come from the germline V gene. This CDR3 is built from 14 residues. Trimming at V came to 11 bases and at J to 6 bases, leaving 12 bases not matched to a gene. The CDR3 reads CAVMTRGGLNEQFF. Here the CDR3 DNA reads TGTGCCGTCATGACCCGGGGGGGCCTCAATGAGCAGTTCTTC.

This chain connects TRBV3-1 (or the pseudogene TRBV3-2) to TRBJ1-2; 7 bases match TRBD1. V lost 1 base, J lost 4 bases, and 3 bases stayed unmatched. Germline assignment: CDR1 LGHDT and CDR2 YNNKEL (reference sequence). CDR3 length equals 14 residues. The chain's CDR3 is CASSQGGTAYGYTF. The CDR3 nucleotides read TGTGCCAGCAGCCAAGGCGGGACAGCCTATGGCTACACCTTC.

V and J are TRBV11-2 and TRBJ1-1, with no clear D. Between the trimmed V and J ends, which lost 1 base and 1 base, there was a span of 10 bases. CDR3 length equals 15 residues. Germline V gives CDR1 SGHAT, CDR2 FQNNGV. CDR3 in DNA: TGTGCCAGCAGCTTAGGACTCAGCGGGAACACTGAAGCTTTCTTT. Its translation: CASSLGLSGNTEAFF.

The genes are TRBV4-3 and TRBJ1-2; 7 bases agree with TRBD1. In germline, CDR1 is LGHNA, CDR2 YSLEER. This CDR3 is built from 14 residues. V gave up 3 bases and J gave up 0 bases; unmatched junction bases: 1. CDR3 sequence (DNA): TGCGCCAGCAGCCATGGGACAGCTAACTATGGCTACACCTTC. Its translation is CASSHGTANYGYTF.